Listed below are T cell receptor beta chains from one sample, sequenced in a study of shared clonotypes between healthy human individuals. Profiled with immunoSEQ multiplex PCR; TCRdb holds only in-frame clones, not every one. The sample lists millions of clones; just over 90% were seen once. Sequencing input: naive CD4+ T cells from PBMCs. The origin of the receptors is a man aged 18 to 30 in good health. Some clones in this sample may be carry-over from other donors' samples. Both conserved end residues are part of each CDR3. D genes are given only for firm matches. Size is stated for part of the rows, as once, few or many counts, or as a class when the clone is expanded.

>-|TRBV6-6|TRBD1|TRBJ1-5
CASISQGIRNQPQHF
TGTGCCAGCATATCACAGGGGATTCGCAATCAGCCCCAGCATTTT
>-|TRBV4-2|TRBD2|TRBJ2-7
CASSQVAGDDYEQYF
TGTGCCAGCAGCCAAGTAGCGGGGGACGACTACGAGCAGTACTTC
>once|TRBV19|-|TRBJ1-5
CASSTEFYSNQPQHF
TGTGCCAGTAGTACAGAATTCTATAGCAATCAGCCCCAGCATTTT
>-|TRBV13|TRBD2|TRBJ2-7
CASSLGRREGYEQYF
TGTGCCAGCAGCTTAGGCCGGCGGGAGGGCTACGAGCAGTACTTC
>-|TRBV19|-|TRBJ2-1
CASRYGGNPYNEQFF
TGTGCCAGTAGGTACGGCGGGAACCCCTACAATGAGCAGTTCTTC
>-|TRBV28|TRBD1|TRBJ1-1
CASRPPKGAYTEAFF
TGTGCCAGCCGTCCCCCCAAGGGGGCGTACACTGAAGCTTTCTTT
>-|TRBV11-2|-|TRBJ1-2
CASSLRGGGNYGYTF
TGTGCCAGCAGCTTAAGGGGGGGAGGGAACTATGGCTACACCTTC
>once|TRBV28|-|TRBJ2-2
CASRGLTGELFF
TGTGCCAGCCGAGGACTCACCGGGGAGCTGTTTTTT
>-|TRBV7-9|-|TRBJ1-2
CASSTTDIYGYTF
TGTGCCAGCAGCACGACGGACATCTATGGCTACACCTTC
>-|TRBV7-3|-|TRBJ2-1
CASSLRASYNEQFF
TGTGCCAGCAGCTTACGGGCCTCCTACAATGAGCAGTTCTTC
>-|TRBV5-4|TRBD2|TRBJ2-7
CASSTMGREARSYEQYF
TGTGCCAGCAGCACCATGGGGCGGGAGGCCCGCTCCTACGAGCAGTACTTC
>-|TRBV28|-|TRBJ2-7
CASSLFRDPSSYEQYF
TGTGCCAGCAGTTTATTTAGGGACCCAAGCTCCTACGAGCAGTACTTC
>-|TRBV25-1|TRBD1|TRBJ2-1
CASSEGQGNEQFF
TGTGCCAGCAGTGAGGGACAGGGTAATGAGCAGTTCTTC
>-|TRBV5-1|-|TRBJ2-3
CASSLVPTDTQYF
TGCGCCAGCAGCTTGGTCCCGACCGATACGCAGTATTTT
>-|TRBV5-4|TRBD2|TRBJ2-3
CASSPSREGRGDTQYF
TGTGCCAGCAGCCCTTCGCGGGAGGGCCGGGGAGATACGCAGTATTTT
>-|TRBV5-4|TRBD2|TRBJ2-2
CASSWTSGNTGELFF
TGTGCCAGCAGCTGGACTAGCGGCAACACCGGGGAGCTGTTTTTT
>-|TRBV5-4|-|TRBJ2-1
CASSFSRGSEFF
TGTGCCAGCAGCTTTAGTAGGGGATCCGAGTTCTTC
>-|TRBV29-1|-|TRBJ2-1
CSVEAGWSYNEQFF
TGCAGCGTTGAGGCAGGGTGGTCCTACAATGAGCAGTTCTTC
>-|TRBV5-1|-|TRBJ1-5
CASSLVGAQPQHF
TGCGCCAGCAGCTTGGTTGGTGCTCAGCCCCAGCATTTT
>once|TRBV7-2|TRBD1|TRBJ1-4
CASSLKGAGEKLFF
TGTGCCAGCAGCTTAAAGGGGGCGGGTGAAAAACTGTTTTTT
>-|TRBV15|-|TRBJ1-2
CATSRAQTRRSANYGYTF
TGTGCCACCAGCAGAGCGCAGACAAGGAGATCAGCTAACTATGGCTACACCTTC
>-|TRBV6-5|-|TRBJ2-7
CASSSGLKNEQYF
TGTGCCAGCAGTTCGGGACTTAAAAACGAGCAGTACTTC
>-|TRBV5-6|-|TRBJ2-4
CASSYYRDAVSRSIQYF
TGTGCCAGCAGTTACTACCGGGACGCCGTTTCAAGGAGCATTCAGTACTTC
>-|TRBV18|-|TRBJ1-5
CASAPGNLNQPQHF
TGTGCCAGCGCCCCCGGGAACCTTAATCAGCCCCAGCATTTT
>-|TRBV18|-|TRBJ1-4
CASSPDNGASNEKLFF
TGTGCCAGCTCACCAGACAATGGGGCAAGTAATGAAAAACTGTTTTTT
>-|TRBV10-3|-|TRBJ2-1
CAISDSQARSRGSYNEQFF
TGTGCCATCAGTGATTCACAGGCCCGATCTAGGGGATCATACAATGAGCAGTTCTTC
>-|TRBV5-8|TRBD1|TRBJ2-4
CASSQDRGGLAKNIQYF
TGTGCCAGCAGCCAGGACAGGGGGGGACTAGCCAAAAACATTCAGTACTTC